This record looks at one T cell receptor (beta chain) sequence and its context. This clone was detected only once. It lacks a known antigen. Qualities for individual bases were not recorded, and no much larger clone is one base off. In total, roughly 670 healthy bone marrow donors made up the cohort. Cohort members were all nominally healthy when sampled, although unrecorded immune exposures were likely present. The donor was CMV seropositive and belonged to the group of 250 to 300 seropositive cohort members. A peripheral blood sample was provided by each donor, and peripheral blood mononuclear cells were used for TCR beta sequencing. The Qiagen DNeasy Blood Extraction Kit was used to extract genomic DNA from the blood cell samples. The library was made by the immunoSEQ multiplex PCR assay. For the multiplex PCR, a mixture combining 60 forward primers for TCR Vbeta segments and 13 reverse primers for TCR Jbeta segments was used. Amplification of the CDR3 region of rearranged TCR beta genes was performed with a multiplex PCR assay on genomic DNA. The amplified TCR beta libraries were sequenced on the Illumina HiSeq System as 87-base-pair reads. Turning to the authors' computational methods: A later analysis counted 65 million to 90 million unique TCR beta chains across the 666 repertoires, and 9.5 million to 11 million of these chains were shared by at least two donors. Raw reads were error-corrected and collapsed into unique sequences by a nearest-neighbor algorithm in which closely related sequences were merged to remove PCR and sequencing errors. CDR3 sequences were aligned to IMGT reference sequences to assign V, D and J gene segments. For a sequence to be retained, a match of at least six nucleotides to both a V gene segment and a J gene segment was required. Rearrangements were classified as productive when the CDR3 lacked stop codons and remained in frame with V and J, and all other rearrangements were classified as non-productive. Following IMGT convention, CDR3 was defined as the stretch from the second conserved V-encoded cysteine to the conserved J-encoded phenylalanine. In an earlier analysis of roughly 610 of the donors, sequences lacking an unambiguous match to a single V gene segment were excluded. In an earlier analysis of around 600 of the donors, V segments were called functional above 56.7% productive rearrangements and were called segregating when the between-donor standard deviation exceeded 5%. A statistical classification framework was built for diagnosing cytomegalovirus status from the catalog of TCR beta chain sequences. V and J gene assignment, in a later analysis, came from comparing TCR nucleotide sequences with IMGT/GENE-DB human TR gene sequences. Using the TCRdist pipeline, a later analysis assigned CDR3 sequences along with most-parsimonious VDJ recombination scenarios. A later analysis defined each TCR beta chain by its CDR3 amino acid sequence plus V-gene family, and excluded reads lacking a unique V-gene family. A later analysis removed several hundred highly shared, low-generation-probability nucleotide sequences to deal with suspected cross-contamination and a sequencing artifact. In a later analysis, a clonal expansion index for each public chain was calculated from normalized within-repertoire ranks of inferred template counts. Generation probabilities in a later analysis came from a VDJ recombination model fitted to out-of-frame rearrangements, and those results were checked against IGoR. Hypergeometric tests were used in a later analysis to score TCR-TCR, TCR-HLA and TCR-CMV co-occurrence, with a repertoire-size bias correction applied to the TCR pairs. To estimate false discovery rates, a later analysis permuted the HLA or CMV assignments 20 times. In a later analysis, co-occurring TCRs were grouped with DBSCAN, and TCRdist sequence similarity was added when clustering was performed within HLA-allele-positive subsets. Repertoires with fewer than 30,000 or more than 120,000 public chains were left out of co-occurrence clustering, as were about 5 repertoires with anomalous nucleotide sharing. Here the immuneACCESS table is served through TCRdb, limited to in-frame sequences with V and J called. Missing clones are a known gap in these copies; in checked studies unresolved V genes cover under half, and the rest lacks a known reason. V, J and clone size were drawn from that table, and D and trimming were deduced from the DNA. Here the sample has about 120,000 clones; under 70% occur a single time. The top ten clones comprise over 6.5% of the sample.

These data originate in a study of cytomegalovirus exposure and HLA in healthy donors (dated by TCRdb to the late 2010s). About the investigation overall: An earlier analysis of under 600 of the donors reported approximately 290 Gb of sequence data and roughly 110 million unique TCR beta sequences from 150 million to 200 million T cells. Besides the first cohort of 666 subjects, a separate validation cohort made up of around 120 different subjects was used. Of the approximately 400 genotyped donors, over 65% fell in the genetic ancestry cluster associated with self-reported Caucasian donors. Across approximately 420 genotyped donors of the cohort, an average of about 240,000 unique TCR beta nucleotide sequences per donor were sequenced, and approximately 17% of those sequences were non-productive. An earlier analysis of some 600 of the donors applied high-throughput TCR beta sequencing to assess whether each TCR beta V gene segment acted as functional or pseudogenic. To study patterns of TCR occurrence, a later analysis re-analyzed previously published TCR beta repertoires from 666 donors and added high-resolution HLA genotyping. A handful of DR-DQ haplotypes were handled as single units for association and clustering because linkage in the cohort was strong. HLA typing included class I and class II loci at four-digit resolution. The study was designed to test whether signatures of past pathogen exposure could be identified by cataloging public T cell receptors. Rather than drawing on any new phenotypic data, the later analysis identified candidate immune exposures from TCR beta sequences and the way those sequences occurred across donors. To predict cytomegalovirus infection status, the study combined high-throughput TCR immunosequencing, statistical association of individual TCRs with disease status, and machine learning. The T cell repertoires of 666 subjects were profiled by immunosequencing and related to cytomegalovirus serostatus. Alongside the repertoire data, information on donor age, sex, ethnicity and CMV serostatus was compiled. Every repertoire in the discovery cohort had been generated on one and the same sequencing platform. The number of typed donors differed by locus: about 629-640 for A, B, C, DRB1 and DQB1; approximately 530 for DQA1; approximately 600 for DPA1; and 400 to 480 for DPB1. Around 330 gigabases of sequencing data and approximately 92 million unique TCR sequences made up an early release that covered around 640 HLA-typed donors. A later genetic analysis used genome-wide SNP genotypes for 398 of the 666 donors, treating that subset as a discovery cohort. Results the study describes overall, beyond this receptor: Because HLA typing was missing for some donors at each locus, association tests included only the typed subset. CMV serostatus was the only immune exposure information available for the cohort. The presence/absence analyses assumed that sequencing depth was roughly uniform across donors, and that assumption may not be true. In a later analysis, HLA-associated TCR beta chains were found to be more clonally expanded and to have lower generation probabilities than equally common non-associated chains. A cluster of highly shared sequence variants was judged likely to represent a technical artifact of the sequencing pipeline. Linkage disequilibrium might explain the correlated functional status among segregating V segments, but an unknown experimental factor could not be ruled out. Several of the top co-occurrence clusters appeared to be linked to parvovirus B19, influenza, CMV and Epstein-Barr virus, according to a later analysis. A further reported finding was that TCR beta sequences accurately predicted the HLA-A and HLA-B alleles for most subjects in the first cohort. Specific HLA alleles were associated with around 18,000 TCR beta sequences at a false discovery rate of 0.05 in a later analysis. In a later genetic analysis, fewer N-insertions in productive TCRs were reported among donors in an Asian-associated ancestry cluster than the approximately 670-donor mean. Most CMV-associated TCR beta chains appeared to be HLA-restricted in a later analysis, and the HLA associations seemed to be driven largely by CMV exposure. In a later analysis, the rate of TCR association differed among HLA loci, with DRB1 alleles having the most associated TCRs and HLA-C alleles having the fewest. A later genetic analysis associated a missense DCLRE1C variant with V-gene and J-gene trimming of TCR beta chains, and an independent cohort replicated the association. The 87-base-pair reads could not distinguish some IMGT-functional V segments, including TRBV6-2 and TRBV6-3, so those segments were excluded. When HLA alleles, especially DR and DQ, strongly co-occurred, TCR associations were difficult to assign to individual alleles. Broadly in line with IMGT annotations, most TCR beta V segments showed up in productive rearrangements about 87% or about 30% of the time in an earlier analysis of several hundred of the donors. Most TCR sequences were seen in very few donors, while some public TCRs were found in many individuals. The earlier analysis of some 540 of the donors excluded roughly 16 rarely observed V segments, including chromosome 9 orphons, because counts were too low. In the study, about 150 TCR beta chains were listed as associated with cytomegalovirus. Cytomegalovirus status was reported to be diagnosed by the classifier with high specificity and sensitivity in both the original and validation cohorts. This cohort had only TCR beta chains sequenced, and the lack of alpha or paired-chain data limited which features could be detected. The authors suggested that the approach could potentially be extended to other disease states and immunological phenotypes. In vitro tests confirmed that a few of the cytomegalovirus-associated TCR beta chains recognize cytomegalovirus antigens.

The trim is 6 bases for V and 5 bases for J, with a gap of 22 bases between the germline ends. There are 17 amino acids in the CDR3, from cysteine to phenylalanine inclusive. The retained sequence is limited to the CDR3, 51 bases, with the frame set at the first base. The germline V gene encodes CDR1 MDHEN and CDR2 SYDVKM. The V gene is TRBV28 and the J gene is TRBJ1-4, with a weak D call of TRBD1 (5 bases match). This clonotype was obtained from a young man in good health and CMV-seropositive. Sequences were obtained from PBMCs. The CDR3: CASSQGPSQMRNEKLFF. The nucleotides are TGTGCCAGCAGCCAGGGTCCCTCTCAGATGAGGAATGAAAAACTGTTTTTT.